Described below is a single TCR beta chain sequence and its context. This table comes from immunoSEQ multiplex PCR, and its TCRdb copy is limited to in-frame clones, with some not included. The table has about 170,000 clones, roughly 80% seen once. These data are taken from a study of blood T cell repertoires in COVID-19. Study-level background: PBMCs, B-cell-depleted T cells, or T cells were the source of the cDNA or gDNA that made up the material.

The germline gives CDR1 SGHVS, CDR2 FQNEAQ. V lost 7 bases to trimming and J lost 5 bases, with 11 bases between them. The CDR3 has 12 amino acids. Seattle's cohort entered during active infection and was followed longitudinally. The TCR was taken from a woman between 70 and 85 years old with COVID-19, enrolled during active disease. Sequences were obtained from peripheral blood. V usage is TRBV7-8 and J usage is TRBJ1-2; no reliable D call. Here the CDR3 DNA reads TGTGCCAGCATCGGGGAAGGGTATGGCTACACCTTC. This encodes CASIGEGYGYTF.